The T cell receptor (beta chain) under discussion was sequenced for a study of response to subunit inactivated influenza vaccine. Whole-study findings and limits: A suggestion made by the authors is that each seasonal influenza vaccination recruits few new T cells.

A word on this clonotype: What it recognizes is unknown.

Deletions cut 8 bases from V and 6 bases from J, with 13 bases between. The CDR3 covers 13 residues. The germline gives CDR1 ENHRY, CDR2 SYGVKD. Using its own MiXCR run on the RT-PCR reads, TCRdb lists one record per CDR3 protein. The repertoire consists of hundreds of thousands of distinct CDR3 sequences, with 25% occurring once and the leading ten covering approximately 2%. The source of this sequence is a man aged 45-60 years who received an inactivated influenza vaccine. The input for sequencing was CD4+ T cells sorted from PBMCs, taken 5 days after vaccination. This chain connects TRBV10-3 to TRBJ2-2, with a tentative D call TRBD2 (6 bases). CDR3 nucleotides: TGTGCCATCTGGGCGGGGTCGGCCGGGGAGCTGTTTTTT. Protein sequence: CAIWAGSAGELFF.